This entry lists 5 T cell receptor beta chains sequenced from one sample in a study of CD8+ T cells in alopecia areata. Following extraction, RNA underwent reverse transcription to cDNA, which served as the sequencing template. Assay: immunoSEQ multiplex PCR; the TCRdb copy retains only in-frame clones and omits some. The repertoire holds 110,000 to 150,000 clones, with 51% as singletons. The sample consisted of CD4+ T cells sorted from blood, taken at week 0. The receptor set was obtained from a human donor with alopecia areata.

The chain employs TRBV29-1 and TRBJ1-3; no firm D call. V lost 3 bases to trimming and J lost 3 bases, with 3 bases between them. The CDR3 consists of 11 residues. CDR1 SQVTM and CDR2 ANQGSEA come from the germline V gene. The CDR3 DNA reads as TGCAGCGTTGATAATGGAAACACCATATATTTT. Its translation: CSVDNGNTIYF.

This clone showed up just a few times. The chain carries TRBV4-3 and TRBJ2-6; D not resolved. The V and J ends lost 0 bases and 2 bases respectively, with 2 bases between them. Looked up from germline, CDR1 is LGHNA and CDR2 is YSLEER. The CDR3 extends over 14 amino acids. CDR3 amino acids: CASSQDPGANVLTF. The CDR3 bases are TGCGCCAGCAGCCAAGATCCTGGGGCCAACGTCCTGACTTTC.

This clone showed up just a few times. This chain uses TRBV7-9 with TRBJ1-2; D is uncertain. CDR1 is SEHNR and CDR2 is FQNEAQ in the germline V gene (reference sequence). The CDR3 consists of 12 residues. V was clipped by 6 bases and J by 3 bases, with 8 bases between them. The DNA for the CDR3 is TGTGCCAGCAGTAATGGGGACTATGGCTACACCTTC. Protein product: CASSNGDYGYTF.

The V gene is TRBV30, the J gene TRBJ2-2; 8 nucleotides match TRBD2. J gave up 3 bases and V 1 base, and 10 bases lay outside the gene matches. Germline CDR1 GTSNPN, CDR2 SVGIG (reference sequence). The CDR3 spans 17 residues. Here the CDR3 reads CAWSGLVAGRDTGELFF. CDR3 bases: TGTGCCTGGAGTGGGTTGGTAGCGGGACGGGACACCGGGGAGCTGTTTTTT.

This clone showed up just a few times. The chain recombines TRBV30 with TRBJ1-2, with a weak D call TRBD1 (5 bases). The CDR3 sequence is 12 residues long. V shed 4 bases and J shed 5 bases, with 11 bases lying between them. Germline values: CDR1 GTSNPN, CDR2 SVGIG (reference sequence). The CDR3 coding sequence is TGTGCCTGGACAGGGCTCCGGTATGGCTACACCTTC. Protein product: CAWTGLRYGYTF.